This T cell receptor (beta chain) is drawn from a study of shared clonotypes between healthy human individuals. Points from the study as a whole: Sequencing depth was a factor that was expected to affect clonotype sharing among donors. Roughly 5% of naive CD4 clonotypes were shared across four donors.

As for this clone: Its antigen is unknown.

Cells designated naive CD8 were CD45RO-negative and were positively selected for CCR7, with terminally differentiated effector memory CD45RA+ cells excluded. The V end was cut by 8 bases, the J end by 7 bases, with 24 bases between. This CDR3 is built from 16 residues. Germline lookup yields CDR1 SEHNR and CDR2 FQNEAQ (reference sequence). The test was conducted at deep level. In replicate PCRs of sorted subsets, about 190 ng DNA, approximately 32,000 T cell genomes, was used. The assay was immunoSEQ multiplex PCR, and TCRdb's table has in-frame clones only and misses some. The sample consists of some 740,000 clones, over 90% of them appearing once.

The sample taken for sequencing was naive CD8+ T cells sorted from blood. This chain connects TRBV7-9 to TRBJ2-4, with TRBD1 as a possible D gene (5 bases). The TCR sequence derives from a man aged 25 to 40 in good health. CDR3 nucleotide sequence: TGTGCCAGCGACCCTGCCGATGAAGGGGTGCGGAACATTCAGTACTTC. This sequence encodes CASDPADEGVRNIQYF.